The present TCR beta chain was sequenced within a study of cytomegalovirus exposure and HLA in healthy donors. This CDR3 has 15 residues. Germline V gene lookup returns CDR1 MNHEY and CDR2 SVGAGI. Trimming took off 7 bases at V and 4 bases at J, with 19 bases between the two ends. Primers included in the PCR were 60 Vbeta and 13 Jbeta primers. Here immunoSEQ multiplex PCR was the method, and the copy in TCRdb shows in-frame clones only, minus some. The sample lists about 160,000 clones, about four fifths occurring once. The rearrangement links TRBV6-5 to TRBJ1-1; D not certain. This TCR was sampled from a woman in her 50s in good health and CMV-seronegative. Sequenced material: PBMCs. The CDR3 DNA reads TGTGCCAGCACGACCTTAAACCCTTGGGCCACTGAAGCTTTCTTT. This sequence encodes CASTTLNPWATEAFF.